This TCR beta chain was captured in a study of blood T cells in healthy people across ages. The sample holds a few counts of this clonotype. The germline V gene encodes CDR1 MNHEY and CDR2 SVGEGT. The CDR3 covers 18 residues. Trimming pared 2 bases from V and 6 bases from J, leaving 23 bases between. Primed by a sample-barcoded 5' primer and a J-beta primer mix, a second PCR proceeded for roughly 7 to 12 cycles. TCRdb passed the 5' RACE reads through MiXCR, listing each CDR3 protein once. The sample lists about 680,000 distinct CDR3 sequences, roughly 49% seen once, with approximately 32% in the top ten.

The sample was blood. This receptor was obtained from a woman in her fifties or sixties in good health. The chain recombines TRBV6-2 or TRBV6-3 with TRBJ2-1, with TRBD2 as a possible D gene (6 bases). The CDR3, as DNA: TGTGCCAGCAGTTACACATTCGGGACGGGAGTAGGAGGCAATGAGCAGTTCTTC. The encoded protein is CASSYTFGTGVGGNEQFF.